The 12 T cell receptor beta chains below come from one sample, sequenced in a study of shared clonotypes between healthy human individuals. The data were produced by immunoSEQ multiplex PCR, yet TCRdb's version contains in-frame clones alone and is incomplete. Here the sample spans around 640,000 clones, 96% being singletons. Naivety among CD8 cells was defined by CD45RO negativity and positive CCR7 selection, thereby excluding terminally differentiated effector memory CD45RA+ cells. Sequencing was performed on naive CD8+ T cells sorted from blood. These receptors came from a woman in her 30s in good health.

The rearrangement joins TRBV28 to TRBJ2-7; TRBD2 agrees at 8 bases. The length of the CDR3 is 14 residues. Germline loops: CDR1 MDHEN, CDR2 SYDVKM. The V and J ends lost 7 bases and 2 bases, in that order; junction bases with no gene match: 7. The CDR3 coding sequence is TGTGCCAGCACCCGAGCGGGAGAAACCTACGAGCAGTACTTC. It is translated as CASTRAGETYEQYF. Full variable domain (rest looked up from reference TRBV28 and TRBJ2-7): DVKVTQSSRYLVKRTGEKVFLECVQDMDHENMFWYRQDPGLGLRLIYFSYDVKMKEKGDIPEGYSVSREKKERFSLILESASTNQTSMYLCASTRAGETYEQYFGPGTRLTVT.

V usage is TRBV7-9 and J usage is TRBJ2-7; 9 nucleotides agree with TRBD1. CDR1 and CDR2 (germline): SEHNR, FQNEAQ (reference sequence). The CDR3 is 14 amino acids. With V trimmed by 3 bases and J by 3 bases, 3 bases remained unmatched. CDR3 protein: CASSFGTGLYEQYF. The CDR3 region has the DNA TGTGCCAGCAGCTTCGGGACAGGGCTCTACGAGCAGTACTTC.

The chain has TRBV28 and TRBJ2-7; D unresolved. This CDR3 has 17 residues. The germline V gene encodes CDR1 MDHEN and CDR2 SYDVKM. Trimming took off 3 bases at V and 0 bases at J, with 18 bases between the two ends. CDR3 DNA sequence: TGTGCCAGCAGTTTCGACGATAGCTACTTCGGCTCCTACGAGCAGTACTTC. It yields the protein CASSFDDSYFGSYEQYF.

The chain is built from TRBV2 and TRBJ2-2; 7 bases are shared with TRBD1. The ends lost 8 bases at V and 7 bases at J; junction bases unmatched: 10. This CDR3 region has 14 residues. Germline CDR1 SNHLY, CDR2 FYNNEI. DNA for the CDR3: TGTGCCAGCTCAACAGGGGCCCCGAACGGGGAGCTGTTTTTT. Amino acids: CASSTGAPNGELFF.

This chain connects TRBV28 to TRBJ2-7; TRBD1 matches 7 bases. This CDR3 comprises 17 residues. Germline V CDR1 and CDR2: MDHEN, SYDVKM. V shed 3 bases and J 4 bases; nucleotides not matched to a gene: 15. CDR3 residues: CASSFTSGTALEYEQYF. As DNA, the CDR3 is TGTGCCAGCAGTTTCACCTCCGGGACAGCCCTGGAGTACGAGCAGTACTTC.

The V call is TRBV28, the J call TRBJ2-5; 16 bases map to TRBD2. TRBJ2-7 matches the DNA end more closely, so the J call is doubtful. This CDR3 spans 16 amino acids. Germline CDR1 is MDHEN and CDR2 is SYDVKM. CDR3 protein: CASSLGLAGGPHEQYF. In DNA form, the CDR3 reads TGTGCCAGCAGTCTGGGACTAGCGGGAGGGCCCCACGAGCAGTACTTC.

CDR3 bases: TGCGCCAGCACCTCCGATCGCCTAGCGGGAGGACCAACCTACAATGAGCAGTTCTTC. Residues: CASTSDRLAGGPTYNEQFF. This sequence joins TRBV5-1 and TRBJ2-1; 11 bases match TRBD2. CDR3 size: 19 residues. Germline V gives CDR1 SGHRS, CDR2 YFSETQ. Trimming took 6 bases from V and 2 from J; bases not matched to a gene: 16.

The V call is TRBV5-6, the J call TRBJ2-2; D remains ambiguous. There are 12 residues in the CDR3. CDR1 and CDR2 (germline): SGHDT, YYEEEE. The V and J ends lost 4 bases and 8 bases respectively, with 9 bases between them. In DNA form, the CDR3 reads TGTGCCAGCAGCCAACTTCCTGGGGAGCTGTTTTTT. Protein product: CASSQLPGELFF.

The V gene is TRBV7-9, the J gene TRBJ2-5; D is perhaps TRBD1 (6 bases). The J call is uncertain, as TRBJ2-7 better fits the DNA end. The CDR3 runs 12 residues. Germline V gene sequence: CDR1 SEHNR, CDR2 FQNEAQ (reference sequence). The CDR3 spells CASSQQGHEQYF. The CDR3, as DNA: TGTGCCAGCAGCCAACAGGGCCACGAGCAGTACTTC.

Only one count was recorded for this clone. J is TRBJ2-7 and V is TRBV9; 7 bases map to TRBD1. CDR1 is SGDLS and CDR2 is YYNGEE in the germline V gene. After removal of 3 bases from V and 6 bases from J, the junction contained 12 bases not matched to a gene. The length of the CDR3 is 15 residues. Here the CDR3 DNA reads TGTGCCAGCAGCGACGAGGGGACAGCCGTCGGCGAGCAGTACTTC. Encoded protein: CASSDEGTAVGEQYF.

This sequence joins TRBV27 and TRBJ2-2; D is perhaps TRBD1 or TRBD2 (5 bases each). The CDR3 has 14 amino acids. The V gene lost 5 bases and the J gene lost 6 bases, with 13 bases spanning the gap. The germline V gene encodes CDR1 MNHEY and CDR2 SMNVEV (reference sequence). The CDR3: CASSPGTLPGELFF. In DNA, the CDR3 is TGTGCCAGCAGTCCCGGGACCCTCCCCGGGGAGCTGTTTTTT.

The chain uses TRBV7-9 and TRBJ2-5; 9 bases are a match to TRBD1. Looked up from germline, CDR1 is SEHNR and CDR2 is FQNEAQ (reference sequence). The CDR3 runs 15 residues. V shed 2 bases and J 3 bases; nucleotides not matched to a gene: 4. CDR3 protein: CASSLRDRVEETQYF. The CDR3 DNA sequence: TGTGCCAGCAGCTTAAGGGACAGGGTGGAAGAGACCCAGTACTTC.